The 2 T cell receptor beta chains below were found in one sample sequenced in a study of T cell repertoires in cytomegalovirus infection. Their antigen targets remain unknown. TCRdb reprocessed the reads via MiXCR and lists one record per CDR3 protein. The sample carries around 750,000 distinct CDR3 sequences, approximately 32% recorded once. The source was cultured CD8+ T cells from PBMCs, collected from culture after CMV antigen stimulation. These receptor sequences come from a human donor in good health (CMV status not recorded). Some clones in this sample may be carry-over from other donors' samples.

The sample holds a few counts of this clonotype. The CDR3 region is CASSLAQGANEQFF. The CDR3 region has the DNA TGTGCCAGCAGCTTAGCCCAGGGAGCCAATGAGCAGTTCTTC. This rearrangement joins TRBV7-6 to TRBJ2-1; D possibly matches TRBD1 or TRBD2 (5 bases each). The CDR3 is made up of 14 amino acids. The germline V and J ends were trimmed by 0 bases and 6 bases, with 9 bases remaining between them. Germline CDR1 is SGHVS and CDR2 is FNYEAQ.

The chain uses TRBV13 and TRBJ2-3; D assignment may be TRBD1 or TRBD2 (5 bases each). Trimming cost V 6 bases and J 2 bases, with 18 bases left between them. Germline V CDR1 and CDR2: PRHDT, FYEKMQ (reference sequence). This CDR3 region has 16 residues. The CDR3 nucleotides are TGTGCCAGCAGTCAGTGGGGGTCGACAGTCACAGATACGCAGTATTTT. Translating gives CASSQWGSTVTDTQYF.